This T cell receptor beta chain was recorded in a study of blood T cell repertoires in COVID-19. Looking at the study overall: Samples representing acute and convalescent COVID-19 were sourced from the United States, Italy and Spain.

V was clipped by 0 bases and J by 1 base, with 13 bases between them. The V gene's germline CDR1 is GTSNPN and CDR2 SVGIG (reference sequence). The CDR3 consists of 16 residues. Study processing details: Counts of nucleated cells, estimated from reference gene primer amplification, were obtained. The table came from immunoSEQ multiplex PCR; TCRdb's copy has only in-frame clones and leaves some out. Clone size and V and J calls were adopted from that table, with D and trimming inferred from the DNA. The sample lists 210,000 or so clones, 87% occurring once. The sequenced sample was peripheral blood. The chain recombines TRBV30 with TRBJ1-3; maybe TRBD1 (5 bases). This clonotype was sampled from a woman aged 18-29 years who had recovered from COVID-19. This CDR3 is CAWSVGGALSGNTIYF. Here the CDR3 DNA reads TGTGCCTGGAGTGTAGGCGGGGCCTTATCTGGAAACACCATATATTTT.